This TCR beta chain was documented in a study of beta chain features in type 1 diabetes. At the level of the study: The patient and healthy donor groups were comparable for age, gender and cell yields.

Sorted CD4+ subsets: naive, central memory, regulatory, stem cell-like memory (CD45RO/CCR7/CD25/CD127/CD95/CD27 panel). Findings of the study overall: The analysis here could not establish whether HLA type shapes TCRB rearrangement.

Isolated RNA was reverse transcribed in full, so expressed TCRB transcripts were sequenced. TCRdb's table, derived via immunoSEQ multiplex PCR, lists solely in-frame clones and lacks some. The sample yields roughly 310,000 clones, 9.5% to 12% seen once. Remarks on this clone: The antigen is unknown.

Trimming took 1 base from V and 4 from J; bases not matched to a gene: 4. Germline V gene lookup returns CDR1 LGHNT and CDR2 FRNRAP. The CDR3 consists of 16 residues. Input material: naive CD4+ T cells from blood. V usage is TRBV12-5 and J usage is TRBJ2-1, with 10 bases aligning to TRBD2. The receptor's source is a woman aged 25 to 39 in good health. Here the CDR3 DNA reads TGTGCTAGTGGTTTGGGGACTAGCGGACTTTACAATGAGCAGTTCTTC. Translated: CASGLGTSGLYNEQFF.